A single sample gave rise to the 23 T cell receptor beta chains below, sequenced in a study of T cell responses to AZD1222 COVID-19 vaccine. TCRdb's copy holds only in-frame clones and misses some; the assay was immunoSEQ multiplex PCR. The sample records approximately 150,000 clones, roughly 92% being singletons. The sequences come from peripheral blood, collected on day 0 of AZD1222 vaccination. The receptors stem from an adult in good health.

V and J are TRBV11-2 and TRBJ2-7; D could derive from TRBD1 or TRBD2 (6 bases each). Trimming removed 1 base from V and 2 bases from J, with 12 bases in between. Germline lookup yields CDR1 SGHAT and CDR2 FQNNGV. The CDR3 length is 15 residues. CDR3 sequence (DNA): TGTGCCAGCAGCTTAGCGGTCGGGGGCCCCTACGAGCAGTACTTC. This encodes CASSLAVGGPYEQYF.

With regard to this clone: A junction boundary mismatches the germline segment, possibly from a read error. V and J are TRBV7-7 and TRBJ2-2; D is undetermined. CDR1 SSHAT and CDR2 FNYEAQ come from the germline V gene (reference sequence). The CDR3 contains 13 residues. The DNA of the CDR3 is TGTGCTAGCAGCCCGGGTTACACCGGGGAGCTGTTTTTT. Translated, it gives CASSPGYTGELFF.

This clone was observed a single time. V gene TRBV18 combines with J gene TRBJ2-5, with TRBD2 matching over 12 bases. The CDR3 runs 15 residues. With V trimmed by 5 bases and J by 2 bases, 3 bases remained unmatched. Germline assignment: CDR1 KGHSH and CDR2 LQKENI. This chain's CDR3 is CASSAGLAGQETQYF. CDR3 DNA: TGTGCCAGCTCAGCGGGACTAGCGGGTCAAGAGACCCAGTACTTC.

The chain employs TRBV27 and TRBJ2-7, with D perhaps given as TRBD1 or TRBD2 (5 bases each). There are 14 residues in the CDR3. V lost 6 bases, J lost 0 bases, and 12 bases lay in between. The germline V gene has CDR1 MNHEY and CDR2 SMNVEV (reference sequence). The CDR3 DNA reads as TGTGCCAGCAGCCGAGGGGAATACTCCTACGAGCAGTACTTC. It translates to CASSRGEYSYEQYF.

The rearrangement uses TRBV5-4 and TRBJ1-1, with D maybe TRBD1 (6 bases). CDR3 size: 16 residues. Trimming cost V 0 bases and J 4 bases, with 16 bases left between them. The germline gives CDR1 SGHNT, CDR2 YYREEE (reference sequence). The CDR3 reads CASSLAVRGGPTEAFF. The CDR3 DNA reads as TGTGCCAGCAGCTTGGCCGTCAGGGGCGGACCCACTGAAGCTTTCTTT.

The rearrangement links TRBV14 to TRBJ1-1; a possible D gene is TRBD1 (5 bases). V lost 3 bases and J lost 1, with 12 bases in between. Germline V lookup: CDR1 SGHDN, CDR2 FVKESK. There are 15 residues in the CDR3. In DNA, the CDR3 is TGTGCCAGCAGCCACCAGGGACTCACGAACACTGAAGCTTTCTTT. Protein: CASSHQGLTNTEAFF. The variable domain in full, completed from reference TRBV14 and TRBJ1-1, reads EAGVTQFPSHSVIEKGQTVTLRCDPISGHDNLYWYRRVMGKEIKFLLHFVKESKQDESGMPNNRFLAERTGGTYSTLKVQPAELEDSGVYFCASSHQGLTNTEAFFGQGTRLTVV.

V gene TRBV30 combines with J gene TRBJ1-3; D unclear. In germline, CDR1 is GTSNPN, CDR2 SVGIG (reference sequence). Trimming took 6 bases from V and 0 from J, leaving 9 bases between them. This CDR3 is 13 amino acids long. CDR3 amino acids: CACLVGSGNTIYF. Written as DNA, the CDR3 is TGTGCCTGCCTTGTGGGCTCTGGAAACACCATATATTTT. Filled out from reference TRBV30 and TRBJ1-3, the complete variable domain reads SQTIHQWPATLVQPVGSPLSLECTVEGTSNPNLYWYRQAAGRGLQLLFYSVGIGQISSEVPQNLSASRPQDRQFILSSKKLLLSDSGFYLCACLVGSGNTIYFGEGSWLTVV.

The chain carries TRBV5-8 and TRBJ2-7; TRBD1 agrees at 9 bases. From germline, CDR1 is SGHTS and CDR2 YDEGEE. The CDR3 contains 15 residues. With V trimmed by 5 bases and J by 5 bases, 11 bases remained unmatched. The CDR3 here is CASSLQGALGDEQYF. CDR3 coding DNA: TGTGCCAGCAGTCTACAGGGGGCGTTGGGCGACGAGCAGTACTTC.

This sequence joins TRBV10-2 and TRBJ1-1, with D maybe TRBD1 (5 bases). The CDR3 is 14 residues long. Germline V gene lookup returns CDR1 WSHSY and CDR2 SAAADI. V lost 3 bases to trimming and J lost 1 base, with 9 bases between them. CDR3 coding DNA: TGCGCCAGCAGTGAACCGGGGCGGAACACTGAAGCTTTCTTT. This gives the protein CASSEPGRNTEAFF.

The chain carries TRBV12-3 or TRBV12-4 and TRBJ1-5; D gene unclear. Trimming took off 6 bases at V and 1 base at J, with 7 bases between the two ends. The CDR3 loop spans 13 amino acids. The CDR3 DNA is TGTGCCAGCAGCGTACAAAGCAATCAGCCCCAGCATTTT. This translates into CASSVQSNQPQHF.

This chain links TRBV7-9 with TRBJ1-2; a weak D match, TRBD1 (5 bases). This CDR3 contains 13 residues. Germline assignment: CDR1 SEHNR and CDR2 FQNEAQ (reference sequence). Trimming removed 5 bases at V and 8 bases at J, with 15 bases between. In nucleotides, the CDR3 is TGTGCCAGCAGCCCCCTTGGGGGGATAGGCTACACCTTC. Its protein product is CASSPLGGIGYTF.

V gene TRBV5-1 combines with J gene TRBJ1-5; 10 bases match TRBD1. CDR1 is SGHRS and CDR2 is YFSETQ in the germline V gene. The CDR3 is made up of 15 amino acids. J lost 6 bases, V lost 5 bases, and 8 bases had no gene match. CDR3 protein: CASRSGTGVGQPQHF. DNA for the CDR3: TGCGCCAGCAGGTCCGGGACAGGGGTGGGTCAGCCCCAGCATTTT.

This sequence joins TRBV29-1 and TRBJ2-7; D gene unclear. This CDR3 comprises 13 residues. Deletions cut 5 bases from V and 1 base from J, with 12 bases between. Germline CDR1 reads SQVTM; CDR2 reads ANQGSEA. CDR3 sequence: CSVSAAPSYEQYF. In DNA form, the CDR3 reads TGCAGCGTTTCGGCCGCCCCTTCCTACGAGCAGTACTTC.

The chain joins TRBV9 to TRBJ2-5; no firm D call. This CDR3 has 13 amino acids. Between the trimmed V and J ends, which lost 4 bases and 2 bases, there was a span of 9 bases. Germline V lookup: CDR1 SGDLS, CDR2 YYNGEE. Here the CDR3 DNA reads TGTGCCAGCAGCATGGGTCTTCAAGAGACCCAGTACTTC. It codes for CASSMGLQETQYF.

The V call is TRBV27, the J call TRBJ2-1, with D possibly matching TRBD2 (6 bases). Trimming stripped 5 bases from V and 4 bases from J, with 15 bases between. Germline loops: CDR1 MNHEY, CDR2 SMNVEV (reference sequence). This CDR3 comprises 15 residues. The CDR3 region is CASSQGGADYNEQFF. CDR3 bases: TGTGCCAGCAGTCAAGGCGGGGCGGATTACAATGAGCAGTTCTTC.

This chain links TRBV18 with TRBJ2-3, with a weak D call TRBD1 (6 bases). The CDR3 contains 14 residues. Germline values: CDR1 KGHSH, CDR2 LQKENI. V lost 1 base to trimming and J lost 6 bases, with 11 bases between them. The DNA of the CDR3 is TGTGCCAGCTCACCACGGGGGCCGGAGGATACGCAGTATTTT. This encodes CASSPRGPEDTQYF.

The chain is built from TRBV30 and TRBJ1-1; 7 bases match TRBD1. There are 11 residues in the CDR3. The ends lost 2 bases at V and 8 bases at J; junction bases unmatched: 2. CDR1 GTSNPN and CDR2 SVGIG come from the germline V gene (reference sequence). This chain's CDR3 is CAWSPGGEAFF. The CDR3 DNA reads as TGTGCCTGGAGTCCAGGGGGAGAAGCTTTCTTT. The complete variable domain, with remaining parts taken from reference TRBV30 and TRBJ1-1, reads SQTIHQWPATLVQPVGSPLSLECTVEGTSNPNLYWYRQAAGRGLQLLFYSVGIGQISSEVPQNLSASRPQDRQFILSSKKLLLSDSGFYLCAWSPGGEAFFGQGTRLTVV.

Only one count was recorded for this clone. J is TRBJ1-1 and V is TRBV18, with a weak D call TRBD1 (6 bases). The CDR3 is 14 residues long. V gave up 3 bases and J gave up 4 bases, with 12 bases separating them. Germline CDR1 is KGHSH and CDR2 is LQKENI. CDR3: CASSPSRGITEAFF. Here the CDR3 DNA reads TGTGCCAGCTCACCTTCGAGGGGGATCACTGAAGCTTTCTTT.

The chain is built from TRBV5-1 and TRBJ1-4; 8 positions agree with TRBD1. Germline V lookup: CDR1 SGHRS, CDR2 YFSETQ. The ends lost 0 bases at V and 1 base at J; junction bases unmatched: 2. The length of the CDR3 is 16 residues. The CDR3 region has the DNA TGCGCCAGCAGCTTGGACAGGGGGGGAACTAATGAAAAACTGTTTTTT. Translation gives CASSLDRGGTNEKLFF.

V gene TRBV12-3 or TRBV12-4 combines with J gene TRBJ2-7; TRBD2 is a possible D gene (5 bases). The CDR3 is made up of 13 amino acids. The V end lost 7 bases, the J end lost 6 bases, and 16 bases lay between the germline ends. CDR3 nucleotide sequence: TGTGCCAGCACCCCCTCCTTGAGGGCCGAGCAGTACTTC. It encodes CASTPSLRAEQYF.

This clone turned up a few times. V usage is TRBV7-2 and J usage is TRBJ1-2, with TRBD1 as a possible D gene (5 bases). The germline V gene encodes CDR1 SGHTA and CDR2 FQGNSA. V was shortened by 4 bases and J by 4 bases, with 13 bases between the two germline ends. This CDR3 region has 14 residues. The CDR3 coding sequence is TGTGCCAGCAGCTCTCAGGGTAGGGGCTATGGCTACACCTTC. Residues: CASSSQGRGYGYTF.

The genes are TRBV2 and TRBJ2-7; TRBD1 is a possible D gene (6 bases). This CDR3 is built from 14 residues. Between the trimmed V and J ends, which lost 3 bases and 5 bases, there was a span of 14 bases. Germline assignment: CDR1 SNHLY and CDR2 FYNNEI. The CDR3 DNA is TGTGCCAGCAGTGACCGGGACACCAACCACGAGCAGTACTTC. It is translated as CASSDRDTNHEQYF.

The genes are TRBV3-1 (or the pseudogene TRBV3-2) and TRBJ2-7; TRBD2 agrees at 15 bases. V dropped 4 bases and J dropped 3; count of bases not matched to a gene: 4. Germline V gene sequence: CDR1 LGHDT, CDR2 YNNKEL (reference sequence). The CDR3 is 16 residues long. CDR3 region: CASSPGLAGGLYEQYF. As DNA, the CDR3 is TGTGCCAGCAGCCCCGGACTAGCGGGGGGGCTCTACGAGCAGTACTTC.